This TCR beta chain was profiled in a study of shared clonotypes between healthy human individuals. Study in general: Each donor's CD8 memory used one plate, CD8 naive two, each CD4 subset three. Study-level results: What naive subsets generally showed was a larger estimated richness than memory subsets showed.

Comment on this clone: Its antigen is unknown.

Method: immunoSEQ multiplex PCR; TCRdb's copy keeps in-frame clones and lacks some. Here the sample spans some 1.5 million clones, approximately 98% being singletons. The sample was naive CD4+ T cells sorted from blood. Described subset: CD45RA+ positively selected. The clonotype originates from a man aged 30 to 39 in good health.

The CDR3 protein is CASSVAAGMNTEAFF. The CDR3 DNA reads TGTGCCAGCAGCGTAGCGGCAGGCATGAACACTGAAGCTTTCTTT. The chain recombines TRBV9 with TRBJ1-1; the D is unclear. This CDR3 spans 15 amino acids. Germline loops: CDR1 SGDLS, CDR2 YYNGEE. Trimming took off 0 bases at V and 0 bases at J, with 9 bases between the two ends. Looking up the rest from reference TRBV9 and TRBJ1-1 gives the full variable domain: DSGVTQTPKHLITATGQRVTLRCSPRSGDLSVYWYQQSLDQGLQFLIQYYNGEERAKGNILERFSAQQFPDLHSELNLSSLELGDSALYFCASSVAAGMNTEAFFGQGTRLTVV.